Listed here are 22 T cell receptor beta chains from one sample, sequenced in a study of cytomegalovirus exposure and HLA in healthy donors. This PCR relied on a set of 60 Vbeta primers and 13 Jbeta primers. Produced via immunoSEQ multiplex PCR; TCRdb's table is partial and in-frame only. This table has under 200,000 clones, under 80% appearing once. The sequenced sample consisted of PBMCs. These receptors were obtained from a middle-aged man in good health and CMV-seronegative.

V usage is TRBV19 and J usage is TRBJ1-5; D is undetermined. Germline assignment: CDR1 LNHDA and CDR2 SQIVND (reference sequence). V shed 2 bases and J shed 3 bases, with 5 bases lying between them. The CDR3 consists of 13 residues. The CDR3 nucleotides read TGTGCCAGTAGTATACAGGCCAATCAGCCCCAGCATTTT. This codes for CASSIQANQPQHF.

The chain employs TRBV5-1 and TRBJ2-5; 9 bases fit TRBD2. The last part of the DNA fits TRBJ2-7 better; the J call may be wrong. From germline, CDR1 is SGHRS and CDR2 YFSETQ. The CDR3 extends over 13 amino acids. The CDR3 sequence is CASGWTSEYEQYF. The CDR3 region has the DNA TGCGCCAGCGGATGGACTAGCGAGTACGAGCAGTACTTC.

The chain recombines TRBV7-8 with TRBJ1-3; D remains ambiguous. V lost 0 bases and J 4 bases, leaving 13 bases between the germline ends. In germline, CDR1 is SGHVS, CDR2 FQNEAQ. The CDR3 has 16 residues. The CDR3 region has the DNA TGTGCCAGCAGCTTAGCTAATGCTATTAGAGGAAACACCATATATTTT. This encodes CASSLANAIRGNTIYF.

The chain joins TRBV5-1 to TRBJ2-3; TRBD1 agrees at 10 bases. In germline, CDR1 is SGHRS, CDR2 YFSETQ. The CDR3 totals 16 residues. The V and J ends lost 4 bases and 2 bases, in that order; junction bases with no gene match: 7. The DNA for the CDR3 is TGCGCCAGCAGCCCCGGGGACAGGGGCAACACAGATACGCAGTATTTT. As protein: CASSPGDRGNTDTQYF.

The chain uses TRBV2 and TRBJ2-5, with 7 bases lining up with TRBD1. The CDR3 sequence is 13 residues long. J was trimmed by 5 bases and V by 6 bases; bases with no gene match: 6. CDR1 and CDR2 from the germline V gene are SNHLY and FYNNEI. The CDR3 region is CASRVQGSETQYF. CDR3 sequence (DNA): TGTGCCAGCAGAGTACAGGGGAGCGAGACCCAGTACTTC.

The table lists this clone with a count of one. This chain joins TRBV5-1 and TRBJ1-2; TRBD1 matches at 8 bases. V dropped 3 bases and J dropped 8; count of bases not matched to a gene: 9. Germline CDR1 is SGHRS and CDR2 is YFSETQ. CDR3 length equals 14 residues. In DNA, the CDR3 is TGCGCCAGCAGCTCGGACGGACAGGGAACCGGCTACACCTTC. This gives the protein CASSSDGQGTGYTF.

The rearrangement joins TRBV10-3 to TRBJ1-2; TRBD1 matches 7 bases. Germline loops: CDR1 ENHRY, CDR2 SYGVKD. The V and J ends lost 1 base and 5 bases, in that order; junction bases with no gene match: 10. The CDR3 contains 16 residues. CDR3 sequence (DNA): TGTGCCATCAGTGAGTTGACAGGGCCGGTCGTTTATGGCTACACCTTC. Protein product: CAISELTGPVVYGYTF.

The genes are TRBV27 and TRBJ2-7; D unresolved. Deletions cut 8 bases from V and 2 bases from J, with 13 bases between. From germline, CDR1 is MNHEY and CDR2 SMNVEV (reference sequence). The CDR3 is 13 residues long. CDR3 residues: CASGSRGAYEQYF. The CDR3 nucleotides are TGTGCCAGCGGGTCCCGAGGCGCCTACGAGCAGTACTTC.

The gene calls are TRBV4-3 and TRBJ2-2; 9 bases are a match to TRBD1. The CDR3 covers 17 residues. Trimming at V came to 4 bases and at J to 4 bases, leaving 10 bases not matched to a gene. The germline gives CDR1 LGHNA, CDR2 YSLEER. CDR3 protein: CASSPNIGTGFTGELFF. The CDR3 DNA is TGCGCCAGCAGCCCTAACATCGGGACAGGGTTCACCGGGGAGCTGTTTTTT.

Here the CDR3 reads CASSPRSERGREQYF. CDR3 bases: TGTGCCAGCAGCCCGAGATCGGAGCGGGGTCGTGAGCAGTACTTC. The V call is TRBV7-2, the J call TRBJ2-7, with 7 positions matching TRBD2. The germline V gene encodes CDR1 SGHTA and CDR2 FQGNSA. The CDR3 spans 15 residues. V gave up 5 bases and J gave up 7 bases; unmatched junction bases: 14.

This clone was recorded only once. In nucleotides, the CDR3 is TGTGCCAGTGGGACAGGGGTAAATAATTCACCCCTCCACTTT. This gives the protein CASGTGVNNSPLHF. V gene TRBV27 combines with J gene TRBJ1-6; 10 bases align to TRBD1. This CDR3 comprises 14 residues. Trimming took 9 bases from V and 5 from J; bases not matched to a gene: 4. Germline V lookup: CDR1 MNHEY, CDR2 SMNVEV (reference sequence).

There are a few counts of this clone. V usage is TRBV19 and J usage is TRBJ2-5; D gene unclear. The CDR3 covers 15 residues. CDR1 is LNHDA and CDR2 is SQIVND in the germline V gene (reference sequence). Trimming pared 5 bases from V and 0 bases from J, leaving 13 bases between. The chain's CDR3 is CASSRTATYQETQYF. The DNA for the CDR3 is TGTGCCAGTAGTCGAACAGCCACTTACCAAGAGACCCAGTACTTC.

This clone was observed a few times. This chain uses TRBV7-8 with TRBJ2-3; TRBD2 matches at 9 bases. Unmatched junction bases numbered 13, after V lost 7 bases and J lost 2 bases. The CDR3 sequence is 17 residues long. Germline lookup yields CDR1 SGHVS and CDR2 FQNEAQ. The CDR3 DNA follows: TGTGCCAGCACCTACAGCCCGTCTAGCGGGGTCACAGATACGCAGTATTTT. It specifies CASTYSPSSGVTDTQYF.

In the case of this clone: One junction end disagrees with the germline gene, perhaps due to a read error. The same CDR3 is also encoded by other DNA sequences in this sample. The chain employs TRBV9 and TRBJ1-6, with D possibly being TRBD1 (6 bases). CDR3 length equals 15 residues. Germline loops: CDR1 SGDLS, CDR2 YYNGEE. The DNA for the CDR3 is TGCGCCAGCAGCGAAACAGGGACCTATAATTCACCCCTCCACTTT. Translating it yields CASSETGTYNSPLHF.

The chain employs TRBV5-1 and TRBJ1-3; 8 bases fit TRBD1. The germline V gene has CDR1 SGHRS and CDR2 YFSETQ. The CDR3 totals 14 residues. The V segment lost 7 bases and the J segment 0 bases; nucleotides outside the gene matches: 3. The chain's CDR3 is CASGTGGSGNTIYF. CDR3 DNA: TGCGCCAGCGGAACAGGGGGCTCTGGAAACACCATATATTTT.

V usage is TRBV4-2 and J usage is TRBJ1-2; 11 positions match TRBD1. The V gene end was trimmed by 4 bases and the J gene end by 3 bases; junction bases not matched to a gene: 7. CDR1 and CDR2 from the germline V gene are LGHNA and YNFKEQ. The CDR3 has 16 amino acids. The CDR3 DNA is TGTGCCAGCAGCCCCGCCGGGACAGGGGGTGACTATGGCTACACCTTC. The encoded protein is CASSPAGTGGDYGYTF.

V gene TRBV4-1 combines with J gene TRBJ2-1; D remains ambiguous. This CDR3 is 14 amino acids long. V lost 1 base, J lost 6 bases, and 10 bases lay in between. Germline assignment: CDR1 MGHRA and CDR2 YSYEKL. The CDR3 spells CASSQAPGFNEQFF. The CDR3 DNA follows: TGCGCCAGCAGCCAAGCCCCAGGTTTCAATGAGCAGTTCTTC.

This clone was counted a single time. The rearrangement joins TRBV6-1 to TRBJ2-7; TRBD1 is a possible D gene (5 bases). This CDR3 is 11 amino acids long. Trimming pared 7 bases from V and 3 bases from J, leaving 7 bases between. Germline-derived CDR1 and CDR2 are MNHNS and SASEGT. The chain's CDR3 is CASKDSYEQYF. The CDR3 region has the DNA TGTGCCAGCAAAGACAGCTACGAGCAGTACTTC.

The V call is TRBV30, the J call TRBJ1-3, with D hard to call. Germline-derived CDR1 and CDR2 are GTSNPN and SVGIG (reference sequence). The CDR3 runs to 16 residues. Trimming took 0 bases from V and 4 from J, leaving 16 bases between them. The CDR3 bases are TGTGCCTGGAGTGTGCCGCTTGGCACATACGGAAACACCATATATTTT. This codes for CAWSVPLGTYGNTIYF.

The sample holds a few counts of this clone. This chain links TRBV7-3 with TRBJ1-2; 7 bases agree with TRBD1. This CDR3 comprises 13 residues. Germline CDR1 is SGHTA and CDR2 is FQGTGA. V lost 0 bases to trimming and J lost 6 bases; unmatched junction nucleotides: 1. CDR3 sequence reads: CASSLTDRDGYTF. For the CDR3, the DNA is TGTGCCAGCAGCTTAACCGACAGGGATGGCTACACCTTC.

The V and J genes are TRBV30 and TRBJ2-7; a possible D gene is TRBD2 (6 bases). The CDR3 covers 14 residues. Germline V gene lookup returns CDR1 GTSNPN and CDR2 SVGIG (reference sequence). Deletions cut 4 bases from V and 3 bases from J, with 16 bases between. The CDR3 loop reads CAWTGTSLGYEQYF. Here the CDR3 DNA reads TGTGCCTGGACCGGGACTTCTCTGGGCTACGAGCAGTACTTC.

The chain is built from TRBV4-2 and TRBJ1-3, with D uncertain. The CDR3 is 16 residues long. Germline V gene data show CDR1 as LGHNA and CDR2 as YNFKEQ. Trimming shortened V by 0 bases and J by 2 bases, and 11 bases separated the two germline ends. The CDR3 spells CASSQEGRNPGNTIYF. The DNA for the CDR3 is TGTGCCAGCAGCCAAGAAGGCAGGAACCCTGGAAACACCATATATTTT.